This TCR beta chain was observed in a study of Ad26.COV2.S vaccination and SARS-CoV-2 variants. Study-level findings and limits: Measures of TCR breadth and depth may have fallen short of total T cell responses.

As to treatment: roughly 20 received Ad26.COV2.S at low or high dose, single or two shots; about 5 received placebo; per-sample allocation not given. Samples analyzed were those drawn on day 63 after the first vaccine or placebo injection. A note on this clone: Its matching antigen is unknown.

Repertoires were generated with immunoSEQ multiplex PCR, while TCRdb's copy carries only in-frame clones and drops some. The sample consists of around 450,000 clones, 89% of them appearing once. Here the sequenced sample was peripheral blood, taken in a trial of Ad26.COV2.S vaccine versus placebo. The clonotype was recovered from a person aged 18-60 years who received the Ad26.COV2.S COVID-19 vaccine or a placebo.

The CDR3 nucleotides read TGCGCCAGCAGCTTGTACCAAGAGACCCAGTACTTC. It encodes CASSLYQETQYF. The chain joins TRBV5-1 to TRBJ2-5; no clear D. The CDR3 length is 12 residues. V was pared by 1 base and J by 0 bases, with 1 base between. Per the germline V gene, CDR1 is SGHRS and CDR2 is YFSETQ.